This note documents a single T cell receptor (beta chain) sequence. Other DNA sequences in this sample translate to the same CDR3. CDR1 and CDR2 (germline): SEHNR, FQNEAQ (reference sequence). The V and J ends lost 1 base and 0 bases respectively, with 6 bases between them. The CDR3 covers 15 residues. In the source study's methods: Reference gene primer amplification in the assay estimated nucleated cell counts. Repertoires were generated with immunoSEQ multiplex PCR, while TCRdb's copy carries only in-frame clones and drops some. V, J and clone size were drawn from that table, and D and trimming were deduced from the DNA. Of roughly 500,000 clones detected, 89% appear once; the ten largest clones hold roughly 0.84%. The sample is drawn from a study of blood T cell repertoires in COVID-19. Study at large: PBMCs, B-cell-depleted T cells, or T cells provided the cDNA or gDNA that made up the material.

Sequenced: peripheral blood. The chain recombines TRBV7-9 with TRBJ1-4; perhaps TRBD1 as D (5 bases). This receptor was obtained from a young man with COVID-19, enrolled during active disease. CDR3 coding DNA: TGTGCCAGCAGCTTAGGCAGGGCAACTAATGAAAAACTGTTTTTT. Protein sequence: CASSLGRATNEKLFF.